This TCR beta chain was sequenced in a study of T cells in Graves' hyperthyroidism and ophthalmopathy. Regarding the study as a whole: Blood samples included most of the expanded thyroid clonotypes exceeding 0.001.

This clonotype came up many times. Its target is unknown. The CDR3 regions of TCR beta were amplified from RNA transcripts. The HTBI primer set served for first-round RT-PCR of the TCR CDR3. One entry per CDR3 protein, called by TCRdb with MiXCR from the multiplex PCR reads. The sample lists a few hundred thousand distinct CDR3 sequences, roughly 19% occurring once. Uncontrolled infection, other autoimmune disease, pregnancy or lactation disqualified patients from enrolment. Trimming took 4 bases from V and 1 from J, leaving 19 bases between them. Germline assignment: CDR1 SGHTA and CDR2 FQGTGA. This CDR3 has 17 amino acids.

The chain has TRBV7-3 and TRBJ2-5; tentative D call: TRBD2 (8 bases). Sequencing was carried out using blood. The sequence derives from a woman between 18 and 29 years old with Graves' hyperthyroidism. As DNA, the CDR3 is TGTGCCAGCAGCTCCCAAGGGGGCGGGGGGACCCAAGAGACCCAGTACTTC. Translation: CASSSQGGGGTQETQYF.